This T cell receptor beta chain was obtained from a study of T cells in Graves' hyperthyroidism and ophthalmopathy (dated by TCRdb to the late 2010s). Regarding the research as a whole: A discovery cohort of approximately 97 patients, approximately 44 with Graves' ophthalmopathy and 55 to 60 with stable Graves' hyperthyroidism, was used to find distinguishing TCR V-J signatures. An independent validation cohort of around 19 hyperthyroidism patients and some 15 patients who later progressed to ophthalmopathy tested prospective prediction of ophthalmopathy. The 100 discovery patients were randomly split 7:3 into training and test sets. Thyroid tissue and blood T-cell repertoires from more than five Graves' hyperthyroidism patients were also compared in the study. After sampling, hyperthyroidism patients received methimazole starting at 30 mg daily, and ophthalmopathy patients received high-dose intravenous methylprednisolone. According to the paper, TCR Vbeta CDR3 sequencing was carried out on over 130 peripheral blood samples, which came from 40 to 45 ophthalmopathy, roughly 75 hyperthyroidism and around 17 progressor patients. Summary of the overall study and its limitations: During validation, the model predicted progression to ophthalmopathy a median of approximately 6 months ahead of onset, with more than 55% sensitivity and around 72% specificity. Most expanded thyroid clonotypes (frequency above 0.001) were also detected in blood, a finding suggesting that blood repertoires may reflect thyroid immune responses. Sample size was not statistically predetermined, and investigators were not blinded to group allocation. A model built on a 13 V-J signature distinguished ophthalmopathy from stable hyperthyroidism, reaching around 87% sensitivity and approximately 83% specificity in cross-validation and 80%/75% in testing.

Stable Graves' hyperthyroidism was defined as no progression to ophthalmopathy during 18 months of follow-up. Hyperthyroidism patients were newly diagnosed, had a disease duration of under 2 months, and were aged 18 to 65 years. Any patient with an uncontrolled infection, another autoimmune disease, pregnancy or lactation was excluded. Clinical symptoms, serum thyroxine and TRAb, thyroid ultrasound, and orbital computed tomography formed the basis for the diagnoses. Total RNA was extracted using Trizol reagent, and RNA quality was assessed on an Agilent 2100 Bioanalyzer. The TCR beta CDR3 regions were amplified from RNA transcripts. For the first round of RT-PCR on the TCR CDR3, the HTBI primer set was used together with the Qiagen OneStep RT-PCR kit. The libraries were constructed in a second round of multiplex PCR and then size-selected and purified. The libraries were sequenced on an Illumina HiSeq2000 using paired-end 100 bp reads. The authors' pipeline ran thus. Raw data were processed with SOAPnuke, discarding reads with adapters, uncalled bases, mean Phred below 15, or no exact constant-primer or identifier match. High-quality paired reads were merged using COPE v1.2.5, and each unique nucleotide sequence was defined as a clonotype. Clonotypes were aligned to IMGT TRBV, TRBD and TRBJ reference segments using MiTCR v1.1. Only V-J combinations with frequency above 0.0001, covering roughly 99% of repertoires, were analysed. A TCS score was defined as the ratio between F50 (clonal expansion) and ExV (chaos), using BLOSUM62-based TCRdist between CDR3 peptides within each V-J. Welch's t-statistics and random forest reduced 514 V-J features to 10 to 15, which were used in a naive Bayes classifier (R e1071). Thyroid-blood repertoire similarity was quantified with the Morisita-Horn index. TCRdb trimmed the raw reads at Q25, called clones with MiXCR and kept productive beta chains. Entries are consolidated by CDR3 protein sequence, retaining the most common genes and DNA. TCRdb, not the authors, supplied the V and J calls. The sample contains 89,000 or so distinct CDR3 sequences, around 40% of them found a single time. The ten top clones hold 10% of the sample.

As regards this clonotype: Its antigen target is currently unknown. No base qualities exist here, and no much larger clone lies one base off it.

Counted from cysteine to phenylalanine, this CDR3 has 10 amino acids. CDR3 DNA only is kept here, 30 bases in frame from base 1. The trim is 10 bases for V and 6 bases for J, with a gap of 9 bases between the germline ends. The sequenced sample consisted of peripheral blood or thyroid tissue (not recorded which). The sequence was obtained from a woman in her 30s with Graves' hyperthyroidism. The sequence links TRBV12-3 or TRBV12-4 to TRBJ1-2, and possibly TRBD1, on 6 matching bases. This receptor has the CDR3 CAIQGDGYTF. In nucleotides, the sequence is TGTGCCATACAGGGAGATGGCTACACCTTC.